The 27 T cell receptor beta chains reported below all come from one sample, sequenced in a study of type 1 regulatory T cells. Each CDR3 protein is one row after TCRdb ran MiXCR on the reads. The sample lists roughly 67,000 distinct CDR3 sequences; about 69% were seen once. The antigens of these receptors remain unknown. The sequenced material came from cultured T cells, either the whole culture or a sorted T cell fraction (not recorded which). As to subset: Tr1-enriched cell product generated in vitro against host alloantigens. These receptors originate from a human donor in good health.

This chain uses TRBV5-1 with TRBJ2-1; 7 bases map to TRBD1. CDR1 is SGHRS and CDR2 is YFSETQ in the germline V gene. The CDR3 totals 14 residues. The V segment lost 4 bases and the J segment 6 bases; nucleotides outside the gene matches: 7. The CDR3 loop reads CASSPTGLPNEQFF. The CDR3 DNA follows: TGCGCCAGCAGCCCGACAGGGTTGCCCAATGAGCAGTTCTTC. Full variable domain (rest looked up from reference TRBV5-1 and TRBJ2-1): KAGVTQTPRYLIKTRGQQVTLSCSPISGHRSVSWYQQTPGQGLQFLFEYFSETQRNKGNFPGRFSGRQFSNSRSEMNVSTLELGDSALYLCASSPTGLPNEQFFGPGTRLTVL.

This clonotype was counted between two and nine times. CDR3 protein: CASSVGLAGGTQYF. The CDR3 DNA is TGCGCCAGCAGCGTGGGACTAGCGGGAGGGACCCAGTACTTC. V gene TRBV5-1 combines with J gene TRBJ2-5; TRBD2 agrees at 15 bases. This CDR3 has 14 residues. CDR1 and CDR2 from the germline V gene are SGHRS and YFSETQ. The V segment lost 4 bases and the J segment 7 bases; nucleotides outside the gene matches: 2.

This sequence joins TRBV12-3 or TRBV12-4 and TRBJ2-1, with D perhaps TRBD2 (5 bases). The V gene lost 6 bases and the J gene lost 1 base, with 10 bases spanning the gap. CDR3 length: 14 residues. The CDR3 region is CASSSTRSYNEQFF. CDR3 nucleotides: TGTGCCAGCAGCTCAACTAGATCCTACAATGAGCAGTTCTTC.

The rearrangement uses TRBV7-9 and TRBJ2-1, with 7 bases lining up with TRBD2. This CDR3 has 12 amino acids. The J segment lost 10 bases and the V segment lost 7 bases, leaving 7 bases of the junction unmatched. Germline CDR1 SEHNR, CDR2 FQNEAQ (reference sequence). In nucleotides, the CDR3 is TGTGCCAGCACTCAAGCGGGAAGGGAGCAGTTCTTC. It translates to CASTQAGREQFF.

The chain carries TRBV10-3 and TRBJ2-3; 14 nucleotides line up with TRBD2. The CDR3 sequence is 15 residues long. Trimming cost V 7 bases and J 5 bases; bases outside gene matches: 5. Per the germline V gene, CDR1 is ENHRY and CDR2 is SYGVKD. Here the CDR3 reads CAIMGTSGSGDTQYF. The DNA for the CDR3 is TGTGCCATCATGGGGACTAGCGGGAGTGGAGATACGCAGTATTTT.

This clonotype was observed a single time. The V and J genes are TRBV28 and TRBJ2-1; TRBD2 might be the D (7 bases). Looked up from germline, CDR1 is MDHEN and CDR2 is SYDVKM. The ends were cut back, 4 bases at V and 3 bases at J, with 16 bases in the middle. CDR3 length equals 16 residues. The CDR3 DNA reads TGTGCCAGCAGTTCGGGGGAGGGGGTCCTCTACAATGAGCAGTTCTTC. Encoded protein: CASSSGEGVLYNEQFF.

The gene calls are TRBV4-1 and TRBJ1-2, with 8 nucleotides matching TRBD1. The CDR3 runs to 15 residues. CDR1 and CDR2 (germline): MGHRA, YSYEKL. The V gene end was trimmed by 2 bases and the J gene end by 5 bases; junction bases not matched to a gene: 7. CDR3 nucleotide sequence: TGCGCCAGCAGCCAACCCGGACAGGGAGGATATGGCTACACCTTC. Translation: CASSQPGQGGYGYTF.

In this sample, this clonotype turned up once. This chain uses TRBV20-1 with TRBJ2-2; weak D call: TRBD2 (6 bases). Trimming stripped 1 base from V and 2 bases from J, with 11 bases between. The CDR3 loop spans 15 amino acids. Germline CDR1 reads DFQATT; CDR2 reads SNEGSKA (reference sequence). CDR3 sequence reads: CSARGLGGNTGELFF. Here the CDR3 DNA reads TGCAGTGCTAGAGGTCTCGGGGGTAACACCGGGGAGCTGTTTTTT.

As concerns this clonotype: One end of the junction is discordant with germline, which a read error may explain. This chain uses TRBV14 with TRBJ1-2; TRBD1 matches 8 bases. The CDR3 consists of 16 residues. Germline CDR1 SGHDN, CDR2 FVKESK. The CDR3 region has the DNA TGTGCCAGCCGCCAGGGCCGGGCAGGGGGCGGCTATGGTTACACCTTC. It specifies CASRQGRAGGGYGYTF. The full variable domain, its missing parts supplied by reference TRBV14 and TRBJ1-2, is EAGVTQFPSHSVIEKGQTVTLRCDPISGHDNLYWYRRVMGKEIKFLLHFVKESKQDESGMPNNRFLAERTGGTYSTLKVQPAELEDSGVYFCASRQGRAGGGYGYTFGSGTRLTVV.

This rearrangement joins TRBV28 to TRBJ1-5, with TRBD1 matching over 9 bases. Germline V gives CDR1 MDHEN, CDR2 SYDVKM. J gave up 4 bases and V 4 bases, and 5 bases lay outside the gene matches. The CDR3 spans 15 residues. CDR3 nucleotide sequence: TGTGCCAGCAGTTCCCCCGGGACAGGGAATCAGCCCCAGCATTTT. It yields the protein CASSSPGTGNQPQHF.

In this sample, this clonotype turned up a few times. V is TRBV6-2 or TRBV6-3 and J is TRBJ2-7; 9 bases match TRBD2. This CDR3 has 17 residues. Unmatched junction bases numbered 13, after V lost 4 bases and J lost 3 bases. Germline assignment: CDR1 MNHEY and CDR2 SVGEGT. The CDR3 region is CASSSDRTSSGVYEQYF. CDR3 sequence (DNA): TGTGCCAGCAGTTCCGACCGAACTTCTAGCGGGGTCTACGAGCAGTACTTC.

The CDR3: CASSLAPAINQPQHF. The CDR3, as DNA: TGTGCCAGCAGCTTAGCGCCGGCCATCAATCAGCCCCAGCATTTT. This chain joins TRBV7-2 and TRBJ1-5; D unresolved. V dropped 0 bases and J dropped 3 bases, with 9 bases sitting between them. In germline, CDR1 is SGHTA, CDR2 FQGNSA. The CDR3 covers 15 residues.

The rearrangement links TRBV18 to TRBJ2-1, with D tentatively TRBD2 (6 bases). The V gene lost 5 bases and the J gene lost 6 bases, with 11 bases spanning the gap. The CDR3 has 13 residues. Germline V CDR1 and CDR2: KGHSH, LQKENI. The CDR3 loop reads CASSSGTFNEQFF. Here the CDR3 DNA reads TGTGCCAGCTCATCCGGGACTTTCAATGAGCAGTTCTTC.

This clonotype was seen a handful of times. The V gene is TRBV20-1, the J gene TRBJ2-7, with a tentative D call TRBD2 (5 bases). The CDR3 totals 15 residues. V was pared by 2 bases and J by 2 bases, with 16 bases between. CDR1 DFQATT and CDR2 SNEGSKA come from the germline V gene (reference sequence). The chain's CDR3 is CSARSSPLPTYEQYF. The DNA for the CDR3 is TGCAGTGCTAGATCTAGCCCCCTCCCAACCTACGAGCAGTACTTC.

In this sample, this clonotype turned up a few times. V usage is TRBV28 and J usage is TRBJ2-7; 9 bases match TRBD2. CDR1 and CDR2 (germline): MDHEN, SYDVKM. The V segment lost 8 bases and the J segment 6 bases; nucleotides outside the gene matches: 11. The CDR3 has 14 residues. Here the CDR3 reads CASLNSGRTAEQYF. The CDR3 DNA reads TGTGCCAGCCTAAATAGCGGGAGAACAGCCGAGCAGTACTTC.

The gene calls are TRBV15 and TRBJ2-5; D uncertain. The CDR3 spans 15 residues. Trimming took 3 bases from V and 0 from J, leaving 11 bases between them. Germline V CDR1 and CDR2: LNHNV, YYDKDF (reference sequence). CDR3 bases: TGTGCCACCAGCAGCCGCCGCGGCTACCAAGAGACCCAGTACTTC. Amino acid sequence: CATSSRRGYQETQYF.

In this sample, this clonotype turned up a few times. The rearrangement joins TRBV12-3 or TRBV12-4 to TRBJ1-1, with D possibly TRBD1 on 6 matching bases. The CDR3 is 14 amino acids. Deletions cut 5 bases from V and 1 base from J, with 11 bases between. CDR3 in amino acids: CASSPTGRNTEAFF. The CDR3 nucleotides are TGTGCCAGCAGTCCGACAGGCAGGAACACTGAAGCTTTCTTT.

This clonotype was found once. The chain uses TRBV5-1 and TRBJ2-7; TRBD1 aligns across 9 bases. The CDR3 spans 15 residues. V trimming: 4 bases; J trimming: 4 bases; junction bases outside the gene matches: 9. Looked up from germline, CDR1 is SGHRS and CDR2 is YFSETQ. The CDR3, as DNA: TGCGCCAGCAGCCCCCGGACAGGGGCAGGGTACGAGCAGTACTTC. This encodes CASSPRTGAGYEQYF.

This clonotype was counted a single time. The rearrangement uses TRBV3-1 and TRBJ2-1; 7 nucleotides line up with TRBD1. This CDR3 has 18 residues. Unmatched junction bases numbered 10, after V lost 0 bases and J lost 2 bases. Germline CDR1 reads LGHDT; CDR2 reads YNNKEL (reference sequence). CDR3 nucleotide sequence: TGTGCCAGCAGCCAAGAGGTGTCCGGGACAGCCCCCTACAATGAGCAGTTCTTC. It is translated as CASSQEVSGTAPYNEQFF.

The rearrangement joins TRBV19 to TRBJ2-1, with 9 bases that match TRBD2. Trimming cost V 5 bases and J 1 base; bases outside gene matches: 6. The CDR3 runs 16 residues. Looked up from germline, CDR1 is LNHDA and CDR2 is SQIVND (reference sequence). CDR3 sequence (DNA): TGTGCCAGTAGTGTTAGCGGGAGTGGGTCCTACAATGAGCAGTTCTTC. Translating gives CASSVSGSGSYNEQFF.

The chain employs TRBV6-5 and TRBJ2-5; perhaps TRBD2 as D (6 bases). The CDR3 length is 15 residues. Trimming removed 5 bases at V and 4 bases at J, with 17 bases between. Germline loops: CDR1 MNHEY, CDR2 SVGAGI. The chain's CDR3 is CASSPTRGPSETQYF. Written as DNA, the CDR3 is TGTGCCAGCAGTCCGACTAGAGGACCTTCAGAGACCCAGTACTTC.

The chain links TRBV4-3 to TRBJ2-2; TRBD2 agrees at 11 bases. The ends lost 4 bases at V and 6 bases at J; junction bases unmatched: 7. The CDR3 is 16 amino acids. CDR1 and CDR2 (germline): LGHNA, YSLEER. The CDR3: CASSRQLAGASGELFF. DNA of the CDR3: TGCGCCAGCAGCCGACAACTAGCGGGAGCATCCGGGGAGCTGTTTTTT.

The rearrangement links TRBV4-2 to TRBJ1-3; D may be TRBD1 (5 bases). Germline CDR1 and CDR2: LGHNA and YNFKEQ. Trimming left V 0 bases short and J 3 bases short, with 12 bases between. CDR3 length equals 16 residues. CDR3 sequence (DNA): TGTGCCAGCAGCCAAGATCTTGGGGGAAGTGGAAACACCATATATTTT. Protein: CASSQDLGGSGNTIYF.

A few counts support this clonotype. This chain connects TRBV19 to TRBJ1-5; 9 bases agree with TRBD1. J was trimmed by 4 bases and V by 6 bases; bases with no gene match: 7. CDR3 length: 15 residues. Germline V CDR1 and CDR2: LNHDA, SQIVND (reference sequence). The CDR3 region has the DNA TGTGCCAGTAGCCGACAGGGGGGGGCGAATCAGCCCCAGCATTTT. Its translation is CASSRQGGANQPQHF. Complete variable domain (other parts from reference TRBV19 and TRBJ1-5): DGGITQSPKYLFRKEGQNVTLSCEQNLNHDAMYWYRQDPGQGLRLIYYSQIVNDFQKGDIAEGYSVSREKKESFPLTVTSAQKNPTAFYLCASSRQGGANQPQHFGDGTRLSIL.

The chain combines TRBV12-3 or TRBV12-4 with TRBJ2-7, with 10 bases identical to TRBD2. The V and J ends lost 4 bases and 4 bases, in that order; junction bases with no gene match: 7. The CDR3 has 15 amino acids. The CDR3 here is CASSSSSGSRYEQYF. DNA for the CDR3: TGTGCCAGCAGTTCCTCTAGCGGGAGTCGGTACGAGCAGTACTTC.

This chain uses TRBV7-8 with TRBJ1-1, with 10 nucleotides matching TRBD1. The ends lost 2 bases at V and 0 bases at J; junction bases unmatched: 9. The germline V gene has CDR1 SGHVS and CDR2 FQNEAQ. This CDR3 contains 18 residues. CDR3: CASSLIAGTGVMNTEAFF. In DNA, the CDR3 is TGTGCCAGCAGCTTAATAGCCGGGACAGGGGTAATGAACACTGAAGCTTTCTTT.

The genes are TRBV15 and TRBJ2-1; 9 bases are shared with TRBD2. The CDR3 is 15 residues long. Trimming took 0 bases from V and 5 from J; bases not matched to a gene: 2. Germline V gene sequence: CDR1 LNHNV, CDR2 YYDKDF (reference sequence). CDR3 DNA sequence: TGTGCCACCAGCAGAGATCTAGCGGGGCACAATGAGCAGTTCTTC. Protein: CATSRDLAGHNEQFF. The entire variable domain, with the rest obtained from reference TRBV15 and TRBJ2-1, is as follows: DAMVIQNPRYQVTQFGKPVTLSCSQTLNHNVMYWYQQKSSQAPKLLFHYYDKDFNNEADTPDNFQSRRPNTSFCFLDIRSPGLGDTAMYLCATSRDLAGHNEQFFGPGTRLTVL.